These 2 T cell receptor beta chains originate from one sample sequenced in a study of shared clonotypes between healthy human individuals (dated by TCRdb to the early 2020s). Library creation used the immunoSEQ multiplex PCR assay. As stored in TCRdb, this immuneACCESS dataset retains in-frame rearrangements with V and J assigned. A fraction of the clones does not appear; measured against another copy, unresolved V genes explain less than half of the discrepancy, and the remainder lacks a known reason. Across this sample there are 1,500,000 or so clones, with less than 99% seen only once. The leading ten clones occupy approximately 0.38% of the sample. The sample comprised naive CD4+ T cells sorted from blood. The sample's cell subset or site label, decoded: CD45RA+ positively selected. These receptor sequences come from a man aged 25-45 years in good health.

The chain uses TRBV2 and TRBJ2-1, with TRBD2 as a possible D gene (7 bases). The V end lost 4 bases, the J end lost 1 base, and 14 bases lay between the germline ends. The CDR3 length is 16 residues. Germline CDR1 and CDR2: SNHLY and FYNNEI. DNA of the CDR3: TGTGCCAGCAGTGTTTTGGGAGGGGGGTCCTACAATGAGCAGTTCTTC. It codes for CASSVLGGGSYNEQFF.

CDR3 nucleotides: TGTGCCAGTAGTCTGGACACCGGCTATGGCTACACCTTC. Encoded protein: CASSLDTGYGYTF. The chain combines TRBV19 with TRBJ1-2, with a possible D match to TRBD1 (5 bases). V was clipped by 5 bases and J by 4 bases, with 11 bases between them. The germline V gene has CDR1 LNHDA and CDR2 SQIVND (reference sequence). CDR3 size: 13 residues.